These T cell receptor beta chains were read from a single sample in a study of monozygotic twins with inflammatory bowel disease. After re-calling the 5' RACE reads, TCRdb lists one entry per CDR3 protein, DNA absent. The table counts some 200,000 distinct CDR3 sequences; roughly 7.1% lies in the top ten. The sample was blood. Every receptor here comes from a human donor with ulcerative colitis or Crohn's disease, or a healthy co-twin of an affected twin (not recorded which). CDR3s include the opening cysteine and the closing phenylalanine or tryptophan.

CSAVGGSNSNQPQHF TRBJ1-5 TRBV20-1
CASSYSLLFRGYTYNEQFF TRBJ2-1 TRBV6-5
CASSRSSGEKLFF TRBJ1-4 TRBV9
CASRDGTRTGELFF TRBJ2-2 TRBV2
CASSVQGALRNEQYF TRBJ2-7 TRBV9
CASSSPTSQGGIQYF TRBJ2-4 TRBV5-6
CASSWDSLSSGANVLTF TRBJ2-6 TRBV12-3/TRBV12-4
CASSVGGTSSNEQFF TRBJ2-1 TRBV9
CASSTSGYNEQFF TRBJ2-1 TRBV9
CATSLRTGNYEQYF TRBJ2-7 TRBV15
CSARGTFQETQYF TRBJ2-5 TRBV20-1
CSARWGPPTNLYNEQFF TRBJ2-1 TRBV20-1
CASSLMGRGNGNTIYF TRBJ1-3 TRBV7-2
CASSLALRSGTDTQYF TRBJ2-3 TRBV5-1
CASSDQGPLGGNEQYF TRBJ2-7 TRBV28
CSVEDQRGTEAFF TRBJ1-1 TRBV29-1
CASSPKGGRTGELFF TRBJ2-2 TRBV7-3
CASSFRTDTEAFF TRBJ1-1 TRBV7-9
CASSQEGLFDEQFF TRBJ2-1 TRBV3-1
CAISEWGGVYNEQFF TRBJ2-1 TRBV10-3
CASSRGQGGGQPQHF TRBJ1-5 TRBV7-9
CAARASEVRELFF TRBJ2-2 TRBV28
CASSYMTGYTGELFF TRBJ2-2 TRBV6-5
CASSSTRGAGNQPQHF TRBJ1-5 TRBV6-2/TRBV6-3